This T cell receptor beta chain was obtained from a study of blood T cell repertoires in COVID-19. Looking at the study overall: Sources were T cells, B-cell-depleted T cells, or PBMCs; the material itself was cDNA or gDNA.

Trimming removed 11 bases at V and 4 bases at J, with 26 bases between. There are 16 residues in the CDR3. Germline assignment: CDR1 SNHLY and CDR2 FYNNEI. Original processing notes: Counts of nucleated cells, estimated from reference gene primer amplification, were obtained. Sequencing used immunoSEQ multiplex PCR; TCRdb keeps in-frame clones, though not all of them. V and J calls and clone size are copied from that table; D and trimming were computed from the DNA. The data hold some 100,000 clones, with 81% observed a single time. This receptor was taken from a human donor in a cohort sampled during active COVID-19. V gene TRBV2 combines with J gene TRBJ1-2, with D maybe TRBD1 (5 bases). The specimen was peripheral blood. CDR3 loop: CASAAAGGVPRYGYTF. The DNA for the CDR3 is TGTGCCTCAGCAGCCGCGGGGGGGGTTCCTCGCTATGGCTACACCTTC.